The clone carrying this TCR beta chain was picked up many times. The data belong to a study of HIV-infected patients and healthy controls. This CDR3 is 13 amino acids long. CDR1 and CDR2 (germline): SGHRS, YFSETQ. V was clipped by 2 bases and J by 5 bases, with 10 bases between them. Alpha and beta constant-region primers primed reverse transcription of approximately 500 ng RNA. Each of the alpha and beta chains got its own library through chain-specific third strand synthesis with indices. A 5' RACE adapter with a random hexamer and the SP2 primer site was joined to cDNA. MiXCR, applied by TCRdb to the 5' RACE reads, yields one record per CDR3 protein. The sample records approximately 12,000 distinct CDR3 sequences, 8% to 9.5% being singletons. Whole blood was used without fractionation, so all unsorted peripheral T cells were included.

The TCR was taken from an adult with HIV infection. The donor label of this sample is uncertain. The V call is TRBV5-1, the J call TRBJ1-1; D is unclear. The starting material was blood, obtained before antiretroviral therapy. The CDR3 coding sequence is TGCGCCAGCAGCTTTGACATTGGTACTGAAGCTTTCTTT. It yields the protein CASSFDIGTEAFF.